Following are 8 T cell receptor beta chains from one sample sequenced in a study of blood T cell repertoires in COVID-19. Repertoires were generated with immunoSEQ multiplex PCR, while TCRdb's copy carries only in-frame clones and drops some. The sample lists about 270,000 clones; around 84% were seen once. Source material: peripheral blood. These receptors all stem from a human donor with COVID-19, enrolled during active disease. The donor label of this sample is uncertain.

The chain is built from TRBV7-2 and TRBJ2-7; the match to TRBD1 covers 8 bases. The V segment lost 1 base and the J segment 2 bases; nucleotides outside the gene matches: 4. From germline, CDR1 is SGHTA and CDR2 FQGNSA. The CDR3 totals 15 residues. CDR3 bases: TGTGCCAGCAGCTTAGGCGGGGACAGGACCTACGAGCAGTACTTC. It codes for CASSLGGDRTYEQYF.

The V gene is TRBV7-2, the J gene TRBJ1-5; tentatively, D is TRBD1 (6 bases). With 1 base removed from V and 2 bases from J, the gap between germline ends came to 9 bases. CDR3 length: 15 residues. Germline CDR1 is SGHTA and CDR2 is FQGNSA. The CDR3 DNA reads TGTGCCAGCAGCTTAGATCCAGGGGGCAATCAGCCCCAGCATTTT. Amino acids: CASSLDPGGNQPQHF.

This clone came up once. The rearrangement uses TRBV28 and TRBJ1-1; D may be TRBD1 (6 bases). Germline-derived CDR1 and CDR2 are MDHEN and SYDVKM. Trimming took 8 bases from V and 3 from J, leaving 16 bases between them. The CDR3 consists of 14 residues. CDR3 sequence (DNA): TGTGCCAGCGGAGCAACAGGGAGGGACACTGAAGCTTTCTTT. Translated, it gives CASGATGRDTEAFF.

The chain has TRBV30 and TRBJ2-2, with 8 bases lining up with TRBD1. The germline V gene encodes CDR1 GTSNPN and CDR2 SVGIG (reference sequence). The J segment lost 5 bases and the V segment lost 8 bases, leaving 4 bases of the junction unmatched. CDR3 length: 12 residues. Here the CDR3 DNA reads TGTGCCCGCACAGGGGGGACCGGGGAGCTGTTTTTT. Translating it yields CARTGGTGELFF.

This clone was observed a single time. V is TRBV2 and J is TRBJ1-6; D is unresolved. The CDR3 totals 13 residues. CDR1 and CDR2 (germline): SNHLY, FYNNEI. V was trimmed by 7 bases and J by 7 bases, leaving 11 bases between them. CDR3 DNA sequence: TGTGCCAGCAAGGCCGAGGCGAATTCACCCCTCCACTTT. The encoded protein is CASKAEANSPLHF.

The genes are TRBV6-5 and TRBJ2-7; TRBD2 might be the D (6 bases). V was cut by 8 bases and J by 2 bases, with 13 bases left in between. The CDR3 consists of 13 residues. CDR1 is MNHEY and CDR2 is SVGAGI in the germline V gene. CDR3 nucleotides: TGTGCCAGCCGACGGACGGGGGCCTACGAGCAGTACTTC. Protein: CASRRTGAYEQYF.

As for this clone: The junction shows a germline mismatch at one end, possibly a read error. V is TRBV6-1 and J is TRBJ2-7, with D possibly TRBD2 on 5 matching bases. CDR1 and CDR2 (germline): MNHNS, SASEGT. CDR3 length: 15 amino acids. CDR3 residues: CASTEVAGTFGEQYF. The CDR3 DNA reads TGTGCCAGCACTGAAGTGGCGGGCACCTTCGGGGAGCAGTACTTC.

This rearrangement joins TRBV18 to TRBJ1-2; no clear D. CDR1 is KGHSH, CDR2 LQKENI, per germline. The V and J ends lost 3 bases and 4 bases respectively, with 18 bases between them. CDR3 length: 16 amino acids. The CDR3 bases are TGTGCCAGCTCACCCTCCGACACTCTAGAGGGCTATGGCTACACCTTC. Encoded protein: CASSPSDTLEGYGYTF.